This TCR beta chain was captured by sequencing in a study of blood T cell repertoires in COVID-19. Germline CDR1 reads MNHEY; CDR2 reads SMNVEV (reference sequence). This CDR3 comprises 13 residues. Trimming took off 3 bases at V and 5 bases at J, with 9 bases between the two ends. Clones were sequenced by immunoSEQ multiplex PCR, and TCRdb holds only the in-frame ones, with some missing. The profile shows about 340,000 clones, about 88% of them singletons. Sequenced input: peripheral blood. The clonotype comes from a woman in her fifties or sixties with COVID-19, enrolled during active disease. The genes are TRBV27 and TRBJ2-3, with D possibly being TRBD2 (5 bases). The CDR3 is CASSLRVGDTQYF. The CDR3 DNA is TGTGCCAGCAGTTTGAGGGTGGGAGATACGCAGTATTTT.